This TCR beta chain emerged from a study of T-cell memory formation after mild COVID-19. The overall study: TCR clustering was largely donor specific.

This clonotype appeared a few times. Trimming removed 2 bases at V and 2 bases at J, with 4 bases between. CDR3 length: 12 residues. TCRdb used MiXCR to reprocess the 5' RACE reads, holding one entry per CDR3 protein. The table has some 120,000 distinct CDR3 sequences, approximately 5.9% seen once. The source of this sequence is an adult woman who had mild COVID-19 (a few samples of this study predate the infection). Cell type and time point are not known. The chain joins TRBV12-3 or TRBV12-4 to TRBJ2-7, with D hard to call. The sample consisted of PBMCs or a T cell subset sorted from them (not recorded which). CDR3 region: CASSLRAYEQYF. The CDR3, as DNA: TGTGCCAGCAGTTTACGGGCCTACGAGCAGTACTTC.